This paragraph reports one TCR beta chain. What it binds is not known. This entry is derived from a study of cytomegalovirus exposure and HLA in healthy donors. The PCR was carried out with 60 Vbeta primers and 13 Jbeta primers. Here immunoSEQ multiplex PCR was the method, and the copy in TCRdb shows in-frame clones only, minus some. Here the sample spans roughly 40,000 clones, roughly four fifths being singletons. This CDR3 is built from 14 residues. With 6 bases removed from V and 7 bases from J, the gap between germline ends came to 16 bases. Looked up from germline, CDR1 is MDHEN and CDR2 is SYDVKM. Every donor was a healthy person donating bone marrow. Overall study results and limits: The investigators catalogued about 170 TCR beta chains as cytomegalovirus-associated. Many donors shared some public TCRs, even though most TCR sequences were rare.

The source material was PBMCs. The chain couples TRBV28 to TRBJ2-4; a weak D match, TRBD1 (5 bases). The sequence derives from a woman aged 40 to 49 in good health and CMV-seronegative. CDR3 sequence (DNA): TGTGCCAGCAGCTACGACAGAGGTGTCAACATTCAGTACTTC. Residues: CASSYDRGVNIQYF.